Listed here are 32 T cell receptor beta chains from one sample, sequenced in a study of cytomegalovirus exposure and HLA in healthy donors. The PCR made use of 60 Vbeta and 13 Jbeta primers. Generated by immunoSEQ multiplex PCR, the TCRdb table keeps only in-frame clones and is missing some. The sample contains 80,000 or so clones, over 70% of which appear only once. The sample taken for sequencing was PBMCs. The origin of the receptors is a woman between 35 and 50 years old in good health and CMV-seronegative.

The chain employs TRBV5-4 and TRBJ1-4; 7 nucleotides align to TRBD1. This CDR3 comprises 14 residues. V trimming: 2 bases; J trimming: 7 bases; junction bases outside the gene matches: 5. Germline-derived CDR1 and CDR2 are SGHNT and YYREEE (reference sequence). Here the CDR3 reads CASSFQGGSEKLFF. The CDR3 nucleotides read TGTGCCAGCAGCTTCCAGGGGGGAAGTGAAAAACTGTTTTTT.

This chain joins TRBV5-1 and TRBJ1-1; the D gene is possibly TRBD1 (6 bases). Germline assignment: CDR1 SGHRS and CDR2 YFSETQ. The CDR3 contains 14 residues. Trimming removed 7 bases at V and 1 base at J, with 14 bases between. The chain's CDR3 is CASASGQPNTEAFF. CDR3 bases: TGCGCCAGCGCTTCCGGACAGCCGAACACTGAAGCTTTCTTT.

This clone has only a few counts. The CDR3 DNA reads TGCGCCAGCAGCCAAGATAACAGGGCCCAAGAGACCCAGTACTTC. Its translation: CASSQDNRAQETQYF. This chain uses TRBV4-3 with TRBJ2-5; tentatively, D is TRBD1 (6 bases). Germline V gene lookup returns CDR1 LGHNA and CDR2 YSLEER. Trimming took 0 bases from V and 1 from J, leaving 9 bases between them. This CDR3 comprises 15 residues.

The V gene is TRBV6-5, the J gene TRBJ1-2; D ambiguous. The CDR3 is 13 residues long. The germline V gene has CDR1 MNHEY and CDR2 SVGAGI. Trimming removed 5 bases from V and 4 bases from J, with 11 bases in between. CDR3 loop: CASSPKAGYGYTF. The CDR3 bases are TGTGCCAGCAGTCCGAAAGCGGGCTATGGCTACACCTTC.

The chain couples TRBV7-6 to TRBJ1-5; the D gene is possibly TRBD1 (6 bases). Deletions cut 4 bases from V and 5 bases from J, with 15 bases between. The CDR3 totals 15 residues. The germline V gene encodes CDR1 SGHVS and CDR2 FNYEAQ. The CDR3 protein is CASSSLRDKDQPQHF. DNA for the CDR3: TGTGCCAGCAGCTCCCTCAGGGACAAGGATCAGCCCCAGCATTTT. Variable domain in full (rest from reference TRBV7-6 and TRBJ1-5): GAGVSQSPRYKVTKRGQDVALRCDPISGHVSLYWYRQALGQGPEFLTYFNYEAQQDKSGLPNDRFSAERPEGSISTLTIQRTEQRDSAMYRCASSSLRDKDQPQHFGDGTRLSIL.

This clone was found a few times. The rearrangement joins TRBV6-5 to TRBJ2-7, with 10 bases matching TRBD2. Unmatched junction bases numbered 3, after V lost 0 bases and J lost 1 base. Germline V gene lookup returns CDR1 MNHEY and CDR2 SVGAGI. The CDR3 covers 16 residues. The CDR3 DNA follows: TGTGCCAGCAGTTACTCGGGGACTAGCGCTTCCTACGAGCAGTACTTC. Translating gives CASSYSGTSASYEQYF.

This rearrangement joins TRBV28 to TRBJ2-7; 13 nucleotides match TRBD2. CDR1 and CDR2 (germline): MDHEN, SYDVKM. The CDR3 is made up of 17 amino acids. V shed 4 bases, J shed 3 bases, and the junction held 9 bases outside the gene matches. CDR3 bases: TGTGCCAGCAGTTCCCCAGGGACTAGCGGGGCCTACTACGAGCAGTACTTC. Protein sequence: CASSSPGTSGAYYEQYF. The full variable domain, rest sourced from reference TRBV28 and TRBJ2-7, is DVKVTQSSRYLVKRTGEKVFLECVQDMDHENMFWYRQDPGLGLRLIYFSYDVKMKEKGDIPEGYSVSREKKERFSLILESASTNQTSMYLCASSSPGTSGAYYEQYFGPGTRLTVT.

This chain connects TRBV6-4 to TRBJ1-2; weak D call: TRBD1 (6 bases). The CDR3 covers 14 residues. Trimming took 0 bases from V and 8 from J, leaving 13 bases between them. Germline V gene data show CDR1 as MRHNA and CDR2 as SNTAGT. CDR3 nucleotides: TGTGCCAGCAGTGACTCGCCAGGGGCTGGGGGCTACACCTTC. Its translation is CASSDSPGAGGYTF.

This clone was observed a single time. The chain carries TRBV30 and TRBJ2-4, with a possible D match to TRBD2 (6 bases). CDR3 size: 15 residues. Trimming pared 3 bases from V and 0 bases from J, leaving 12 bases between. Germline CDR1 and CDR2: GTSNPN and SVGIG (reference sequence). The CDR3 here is CAWRDPGLAKNIQYF. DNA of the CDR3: TGTGCCTGGAGGGACCCGGGACTAGCCAAAAACATTCAGTACTTC.

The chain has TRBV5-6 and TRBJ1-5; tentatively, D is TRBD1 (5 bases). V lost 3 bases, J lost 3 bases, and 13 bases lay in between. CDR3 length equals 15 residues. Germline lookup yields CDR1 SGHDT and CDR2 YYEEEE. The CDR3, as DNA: TGTGCCAGCAGCTGGCAGGGATGGAACAATCAGCCCCAGCATTTT. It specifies CASSWQGWNNQPQHF.

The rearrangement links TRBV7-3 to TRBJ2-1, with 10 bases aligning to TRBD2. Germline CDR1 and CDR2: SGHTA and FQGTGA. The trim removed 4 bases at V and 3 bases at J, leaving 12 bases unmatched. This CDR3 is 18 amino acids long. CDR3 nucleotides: TGTGCCAGCAGCTCTATTAAGGGTAGCGGGGGGTACTACAATGAGCAGTTCTTC. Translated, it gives CASSSIKGSGGYYNEQFF.

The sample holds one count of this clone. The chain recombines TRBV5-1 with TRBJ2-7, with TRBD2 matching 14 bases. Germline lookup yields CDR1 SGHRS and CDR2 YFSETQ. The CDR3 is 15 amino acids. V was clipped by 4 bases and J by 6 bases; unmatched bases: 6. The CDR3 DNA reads TGCGCCAGCAGCACGGGACTAGCGGGAGCCGTCGAGCAGTACTTC. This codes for CASSTGLAGAVEQYF.

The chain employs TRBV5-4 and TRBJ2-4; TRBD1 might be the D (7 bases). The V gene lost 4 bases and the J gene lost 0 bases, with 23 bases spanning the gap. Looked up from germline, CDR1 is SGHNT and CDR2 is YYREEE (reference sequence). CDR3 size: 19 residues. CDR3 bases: TGTGCCAGCAGCGCATTCCGGGACAGAAGGGGGGTAGCCAAAAACATTCAGTACTTC. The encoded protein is CASSAFRDRRGVAKNIQYF.

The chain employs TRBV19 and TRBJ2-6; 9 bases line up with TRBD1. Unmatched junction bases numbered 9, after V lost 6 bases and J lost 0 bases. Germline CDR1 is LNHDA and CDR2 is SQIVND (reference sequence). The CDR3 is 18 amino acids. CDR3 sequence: CASRRGQGSSSGANVLTF. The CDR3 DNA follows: TGTGCCAGTAGGCGCGGACAGGGGAGCTCCTCTGGGGCCAACGTCCTGACTTTC.

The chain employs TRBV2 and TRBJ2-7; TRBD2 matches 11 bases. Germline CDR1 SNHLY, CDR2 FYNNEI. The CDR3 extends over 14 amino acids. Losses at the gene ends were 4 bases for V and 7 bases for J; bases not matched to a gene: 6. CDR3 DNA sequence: TGTGCCAGCAGTGGGCCGCTAGCGGGAGGTGAGCAGTACTTC. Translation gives CASSGPLAGGEQYF.

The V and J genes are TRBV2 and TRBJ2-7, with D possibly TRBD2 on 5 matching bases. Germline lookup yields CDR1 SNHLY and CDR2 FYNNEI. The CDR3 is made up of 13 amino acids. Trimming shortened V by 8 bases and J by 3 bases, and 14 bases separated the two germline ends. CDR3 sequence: CASLEDSYYEQYF. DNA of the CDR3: TGTGCCAGCTTAGAGGACTCCTACTACGAGCAGTACTTC.

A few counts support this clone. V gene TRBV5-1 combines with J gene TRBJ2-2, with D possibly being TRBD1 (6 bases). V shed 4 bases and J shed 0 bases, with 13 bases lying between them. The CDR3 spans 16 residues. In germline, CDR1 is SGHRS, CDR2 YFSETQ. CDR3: CASSPSDSTNTGELFF. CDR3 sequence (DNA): TGCGCCAGCAGCCCGTCGGACAGCACGAACACCGGGGAGCTGTTTTTT.

The CDR3 DNA reads TGTGCCAGCAGCGGCCGACCTGGGACTAGCCCACACGAGCAGTACTTC. Translation gives CASSGRPGTSPHEQYF. The chain joins TRBV9 to TRBJ2-7; 9 bases match TRBD2. Germline V lookup: CDR1 SGDLS, CDR2 YYNGEE. This CDR3 region has 16 residues. With 3 bases clipped from V and 5 bases from J, the junction kept 12 bases outside the gene matches.

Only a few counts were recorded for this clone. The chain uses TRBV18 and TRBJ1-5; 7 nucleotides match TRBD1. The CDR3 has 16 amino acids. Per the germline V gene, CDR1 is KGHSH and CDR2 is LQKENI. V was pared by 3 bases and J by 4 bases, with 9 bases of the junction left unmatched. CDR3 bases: TGTGCCAGCTCACCTAGCTCCGGGACAGTTAATCAGCCCCAGCATTTT. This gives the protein CASSPSSGTVNQPQHF.

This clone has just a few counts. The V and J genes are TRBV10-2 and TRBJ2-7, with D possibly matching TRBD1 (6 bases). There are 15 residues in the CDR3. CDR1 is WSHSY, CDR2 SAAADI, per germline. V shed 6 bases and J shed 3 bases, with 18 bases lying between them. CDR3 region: CASRAYRVAGYEQYF. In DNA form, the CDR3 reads TGCGCCAGCAGAGCTTACAGGGTTGCGGGCTACGAGCAGTACTTC.

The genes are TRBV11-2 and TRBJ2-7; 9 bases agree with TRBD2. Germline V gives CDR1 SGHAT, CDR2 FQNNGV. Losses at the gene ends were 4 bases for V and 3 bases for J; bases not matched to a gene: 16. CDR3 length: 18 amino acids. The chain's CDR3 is CASSSQGGGGAWIYEQYF. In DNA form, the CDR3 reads TGTGCCAGCAGCTCCCAAGGGGGCGGGGGGGCTTGGATCTACGAGCAGTACTTC. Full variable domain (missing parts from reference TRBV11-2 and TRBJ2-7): EAGVAQSPRYKIIEKRQSVAFWCNPISGHATLYWYQQILGQGPKLLIQFQNNGVVDDSQLPKDRFSAERLKGVDSTLKIQPAKLEDSAVYLCASSSQGGGGAWIYEQYFGPGTRLTVT.

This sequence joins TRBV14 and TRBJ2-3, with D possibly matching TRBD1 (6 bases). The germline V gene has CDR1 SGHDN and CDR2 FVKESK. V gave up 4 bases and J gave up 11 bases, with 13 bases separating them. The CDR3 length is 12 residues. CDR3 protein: CASSPRGFWQYF. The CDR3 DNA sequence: TGTGCCAGCAGCCCCAGGGGTTTTTGGCAGTATTTT.

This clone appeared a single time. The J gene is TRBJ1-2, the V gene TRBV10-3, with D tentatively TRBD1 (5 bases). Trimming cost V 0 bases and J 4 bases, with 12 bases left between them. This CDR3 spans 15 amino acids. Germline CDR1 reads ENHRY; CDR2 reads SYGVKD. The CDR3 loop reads CAISESIGGGYGYTF. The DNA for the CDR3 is TGTGCCATCAGTGAGTCGATCGGGGGGGGCTATGGCTACACCTTC.

The CDR3 loop is CASSPPDTYTEAFF. The CDR3 bases are TGTGCCAGCTCACCACCGGACACTTACACTGAAGCTTTCTTT. The chain recombines TRBV18 with TRBJ1-1; D might be TRBD1 (5 bases). The CDR3 loop spans 14 amino acids. The germline V gene encodes CDR1 KGHSH and CDR2 LQKENI. Trimming left V 0 bases short and J 3 bases short, with 8 bases between.

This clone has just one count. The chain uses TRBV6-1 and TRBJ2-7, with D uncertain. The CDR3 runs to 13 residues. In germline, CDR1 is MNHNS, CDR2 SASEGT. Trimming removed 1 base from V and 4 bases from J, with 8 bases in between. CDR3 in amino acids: CASSEVSVYEQYF. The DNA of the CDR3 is TGTGCCAGCAGTGAAGTTTCCGTTTACGAGCAGTACTTC.

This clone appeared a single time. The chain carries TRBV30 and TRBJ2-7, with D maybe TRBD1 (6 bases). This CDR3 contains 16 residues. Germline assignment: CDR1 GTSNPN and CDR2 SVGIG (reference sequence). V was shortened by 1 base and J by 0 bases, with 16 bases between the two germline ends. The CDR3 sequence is CAWSARMDSNSYEQYF. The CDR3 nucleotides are TGTGCCTGGAGTGCCCGAATGGACAGTAACTCCTACGAGCAGTACTTC.

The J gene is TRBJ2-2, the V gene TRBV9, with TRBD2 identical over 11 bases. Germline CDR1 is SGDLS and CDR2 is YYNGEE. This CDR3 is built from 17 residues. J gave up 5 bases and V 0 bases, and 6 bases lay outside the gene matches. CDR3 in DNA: TGTGCCAGCAGCGTAGCACTAGCGGGGGTCTTTACCGGGGAGCTGTTTTTT. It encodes CASSVALAGVFTGELFF.

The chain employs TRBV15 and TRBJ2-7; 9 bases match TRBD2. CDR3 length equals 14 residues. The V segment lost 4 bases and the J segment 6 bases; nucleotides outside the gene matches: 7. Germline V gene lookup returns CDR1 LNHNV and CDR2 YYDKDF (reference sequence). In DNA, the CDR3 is TGTGCCACCAGCACGTTTAGCGGGAGTAGCGAGCAGTACTTC. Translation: CATSTFSGSSEQYF.

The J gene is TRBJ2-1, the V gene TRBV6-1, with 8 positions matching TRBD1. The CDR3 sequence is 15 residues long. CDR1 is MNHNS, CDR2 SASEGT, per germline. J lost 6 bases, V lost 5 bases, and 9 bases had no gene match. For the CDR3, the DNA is TGTGCCAGCAGTCCAACAGGGGGGAGAAGCAATGAGCAGTTCTTC. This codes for CASSPTGGRSNEQFF.

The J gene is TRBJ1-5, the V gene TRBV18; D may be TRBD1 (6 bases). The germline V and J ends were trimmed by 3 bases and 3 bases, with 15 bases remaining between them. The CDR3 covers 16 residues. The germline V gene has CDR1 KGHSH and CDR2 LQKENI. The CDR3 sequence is CASSPTTGGLNQPQHF. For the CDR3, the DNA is TGTGCCAGCTCACCCACGACAGGCGGACTCAATCAGCCCCAGCATTTT.

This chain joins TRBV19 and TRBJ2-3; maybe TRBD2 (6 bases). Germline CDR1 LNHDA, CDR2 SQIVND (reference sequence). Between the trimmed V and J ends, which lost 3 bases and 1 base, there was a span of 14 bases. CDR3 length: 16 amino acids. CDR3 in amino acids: CASSIVEGGGTDTQYF. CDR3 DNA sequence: TGTGCCAGTAGTATTGTTGAGGGAGGCGGCACAGATACGCAGTATTTT.

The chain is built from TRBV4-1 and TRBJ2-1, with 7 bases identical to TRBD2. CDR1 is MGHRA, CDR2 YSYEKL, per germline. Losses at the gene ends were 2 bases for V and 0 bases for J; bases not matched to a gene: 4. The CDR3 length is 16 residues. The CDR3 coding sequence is TGCGCCAGCAGCCAATCGCCTAGCGGCTCCTACAATGAGCAGTTCTTC. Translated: CASSQSPSGSYNEQFF.